This passage covers 20 T cell receptor beta chains from one sample sequenced in a study of OX40 agonist ivuxolimab in advanced cancers. Clones were sequenced by immunoSEQ multiplex PCR, and TCRdb holds only the in-frame ones, with some missing. Among some 91,000 clones listed, around 87% were seen once. The input for sequencing was CD4+ or CD8+ T cells sorted from blood, taken in a trial of the OX40 agonist ivuxolimab. Source of these receptors: an adult with an advanced solid tumor such as melanoma, head and neck, liver or kidney cancer.

J is TRBJ1-2 and V is TRBV20-1; TRBD1 might be the D (5 bases). This CDR3 is 11 amino acids long. V lost 6 bases, J lost 8 bases, and 13 bases lay in between. In germline, CDR1 is DFQATT, CDR2 SNEGSKA (reference sequence). The CDR3 DNA reads TGCAGTGCGGGAGGGGAGAGGGGCTACACCTTC. It specifies CSAGGERGYTF.

The chain joins TRBV7-3 to TRBJ1-2; D gene ambiguous. In germline, CDR1 is SGHTA, CDR2 FQGTGA. This CDR3 has 13 amino acids. V lost 0 bases and J lost 7, with 9 bases in between. Here the CDR3 reads CASSLTRTGGYTF. The CDR3 DNA sequence: TGTGCCAGCAGCTTAACGAGGACTGGTGGCTACACCTTC.

This clone occurred a few times. The rearrangement joins TRBV29-1 to TRBJ2-3, with D maybe TRBD2 (6 bases). This CDR3 is built from 14 residues. V gave up 4 bases and J gave up 1 base, with 12 bases separating them. CDR1 and CDR2 from the germline V gene are SQVTM and ANQGSEA. DNA for the CDR3: TGCAGCGTTGCCGGCGGGGCGGGCACAGATACGCAGTATTTT. It codes for CSVAGGAGTDTQYF.

V usage is TRBV5-6 and J usage is TRBJ1-1, with 8 bases aligning to TRBD1. V dropped 2 bases and J dropped 4; count of bases not matched to a gene: 4. Germline lookup yields CDR1 SGHDT and CDR2 YYEEEE. The CDR3 is 14 amino acids. CDR3 DNA sequence: TGTGCCAGCAGCTTTTGGACAGGGTCCACTGAAGCTTTCTTT. Translation gives CASSFWTGSTEAFF. Supplemented by reference TRBV5-6 and TRBJ1-1, the full variable domain reads DAGVTQSPTHLIKTRGQQVTLRCSPKSGHDTVSWYQQALGQGPQFIFQYYEEEERQRGNFPDRFSGHQFPNYSSELNVNALLLGDSALYLCASSFWTGSTEAFFGQGTRLTVV.

This rearrangement joins TRBV5-1 to TRBJ1-1, with D perhaps matching TRBD1 (6 bases). The CDR3 contains 14 residues. Deletions cut 0 bases from V and 3 bases from J, with 9 bases between. Germline V gene data show CDR1 as SGHRS and CDR2 as YFSETQ. DNA of the CDR3: TGCGCCAGCAGCTTGGAAGGGGGGGACACTGAAGCTTTCTTT. Translating it yields CASSLEGGDTEAFF.

The V call is TRBV4-1, the J call TRBJ2-1, with 7 bases identical to TRBD2. V shed 1 base, J shed 2 bases, and the junction held 5 bases outside the gene matches. This CDR3 has 16 residues. Germline CDR1 and CDR2: MGHRA and YSYEKL. DNA of the CDR3: TGCGCCAGCAGCCAAGTCTTCGGGACTACCTACAATGAGCAGTTCTTC. It encodes CASSQVFGTTYNEQFF.

The J gene is TRBJ1-5, the V gene TRBV19; 10 bases fit TRBD1. Per germline, CDR1 LNHDA and CDR2 SQIVND (reference sequence). The CDR3 is 16 amino acids. Trimming took 5 bases from V and 3 from J; bases not matched to a gene: 7. The CDR3 sequence: CASSPIGTGVNQPQHF. In DNA, the CDR3 is TGTGCCAGTAGTCCGATCGGGACAGGGGTCAATCAGCCCCAGCATTTT.

The rearrangement joins TRBV2 to TRBJ1-2; 8 bases match TRBD1. The CDR3 loop spans 14 amino acids. The V segment lost 6 bases and the J segment 7 bases; nucleotides outside the gene matches: 10. Germline-derived CDR1 and CDR2 are SNHLY and FYNNEI. The chain's CDR3 is CASRDFDRGGGYTF. The CDR3 bases are TGTGCCAGCAGAGACTTCGACAGGGGAGGTGGCTACACCTTC.

V gene TRBV9 combines with J gene TRBJ1-3; D is unresolved. CDR1 and CDR2 from the germline V gene are SGDLS and YYNGEE. Deletions cut 0 bases from V and 0 bases from J, with 16 bases between. The CDR3 runs to 18 residues. The CDR3 DNA sequence: TGTGCCAGCAGCGTAGGGCCCTCGGACGGAAGCTCTGGAAACACCATATATTTT. It codes for CASSVGPSDGSSGNTIYF.

The chain recombines TRBV30 with TRBJ2-4; D is possibly TRBD1 or TRBD2 (5 bases each). CDR1 is GTSNPN, CDR2 SVGIG, per germline (reference sequence). Trimming removed 0 bases from V and 15 bases from J, with 15 bases in between. The CDR3 is 12 residues long. The CDR3 is CAWSVPRGPRYF. Here the CDR3 DNA reads TGTGCCTGGAGTGTACCGAGGGGCCCCAGGTACTTC.

The gene calls are TRBV5-1 and TRBJ2-1; 11 nucleotides match TRBD2. V was clipped by 0 bases and J by 6 bases; unmatched bases: 5. Germline-derived CDR1 and CDR2 are SGHRS and YFSETQ. The CDR3 length is 16 residues. This CDR3 reads CASSLATSGAPNEQFF. CDR3 DNA sequence: TGCGCCAGCAGCTTGGCGACTAGCGGGGCCCCCAATGAGCAGTTCTTC.

The chain uses TRBV28 and TRBJ2-7; D ambiguous. Trimming took off 6 bases at V and 7 bases at J, with 13 bases between the two ends. This CDR3 contains 12 residues. Germline V lookup: CDR1 MDHEN, CDR2 SYDVKM. CDR3 protein: CASSPSLPEQYF. The CDR3 nucleotides read TGTGCCAGCAGCCCTAGTCTACCAGAGCAGTACTTC.

The rearrangement joins TRBV19 to TRBJ2-7, with 9 bases fitting TRBD1. Germline assignment: CDR1 LNHDA and CDR2 SQIVND (reference sequence). Unmatched junction bases numbered 8, after V lost 3 bases and J lost 5 bases. The CDR3 is 15 amino acids. The CDR3: CASSIWDRVSNEQYV. CDR3 DNA: TGTGCCAGTAGTATCTGGGACAGGGTGTCGAACGAGCAGTACGTC.

The rearrangement uses TRBV6-5 and TRBJ2-2, with D unresolved. The CDR3 sequence is 13 residues long. Germline assignment: CDR1 MNHEY and CDR2 SVGAGI. Trimming shortened V by 6 bases and J by 6 bases, and 11 bases separated the two germline ends. The CDR3: CASSADGPGELFF. The CDR3, as DNA: TGTGCCAGCAGCGCCGACGGGCCCGGGGAGCTGTTTTTT.

The chain couples TRBV9 to TRBJ1-1; D might be TRBD1 (5 bases). This CDR3 spans 15 amino acids. Trimming shortened V by 0 bases and J by 12 bases, and 21 bases separated the two germline ends. Germline V gene lookup returns CDR1 SGDLS and CDR2 YYNGEE. CDR3 protein: CASSVEGLGAVETFF. CDR3 sequence (DNA): TGTGCCAGCAGCGTAGAGGGTTTAGGGGCAGTCGAAACTTTCTTT.

This sequence joins TRBV30 and TRBJ1-2; possible D gene TRBD1, 5 bases. CDR1 GTSNPN and CDR2 SVGIG come from the germline V gene (reference sequence). The CDR3 covers 14 residues. V was trimmed by 5 bases and J by 8 bases, leaving 21 bases between them. Here the CDR3 reads CAWAQAGPVGGYTF. In DNA, the CDR3 is TGTGCCTGGGCCCAAGCGGGGCCTGTGGGCGGCTACACCTTC.

The chain links TRBV19 to TRBJ2-6; 8 bases map to TRBD1. CDR1 and CDR2 from the germline V gene are LNHDA and SQIVND (reference sequence). The CDR3 is 17 residues long. J gave up 4 bases and V 4 bases, and 9 bases lay outside the gene matches. The CDR3 reads CASSTTGVGSGANVLTF. The CDR3 coding sequence is TGTGCCAGTAGTACGACAGGGGTGGGATCCGGGGCCAACGTCCTGACTTTC.

The genes are TRBV4-2 and TRBJ2-7; D is possibly TRBD1 (5 bases). The CDR3 has 17 residues. V was trimmed by 1 base and J by 1 base, leaving 17 bases between them. The germline V gene has CDR1 LGHNA and CDR2 YNFKEQ. In DNA form, the CDR3 reads TGTGCCAGCAGCCAAGGGATCCCCAGGGATTTTTCCTACGAGCAGTACTTC. Translated: CASSQGIPRDFSYEQYF.

The chain uses TRBV19 and TRBJ1-2; TRBD1 might be the D (5 bases). With 6 bases removed from V and 3 bases from J, the gap between germline ends came to 8 bases. CDR3 size: 12 residues. Germline V lookup: CDR1 LNHDA, CDR2 SQIVND (reference sequence). The CDR3 protein is CASRGADYGYTF. CDR3 nucleotide sequence: TGTGCCAGTAGAGGGGCGGACTATGGCTACACCTTC.

The chain joins TRBV5-1 to TRBJ2-1; TRBD2 agrees at 12 bases. CDR3 length: 15 residues. The V gene's germline CDR1 is SGHRS and CDR2 YFSETQ. J gave up 7 bases and V 5 bases, and 7 bases lay outside the gene matches. DNA of the CDR3: TGCGCCAGCAGGGGTCTAGCGGGAGGGCCTAATGAGCAGTTCTTC. Residues: CASRGLAGGPNEQFF.